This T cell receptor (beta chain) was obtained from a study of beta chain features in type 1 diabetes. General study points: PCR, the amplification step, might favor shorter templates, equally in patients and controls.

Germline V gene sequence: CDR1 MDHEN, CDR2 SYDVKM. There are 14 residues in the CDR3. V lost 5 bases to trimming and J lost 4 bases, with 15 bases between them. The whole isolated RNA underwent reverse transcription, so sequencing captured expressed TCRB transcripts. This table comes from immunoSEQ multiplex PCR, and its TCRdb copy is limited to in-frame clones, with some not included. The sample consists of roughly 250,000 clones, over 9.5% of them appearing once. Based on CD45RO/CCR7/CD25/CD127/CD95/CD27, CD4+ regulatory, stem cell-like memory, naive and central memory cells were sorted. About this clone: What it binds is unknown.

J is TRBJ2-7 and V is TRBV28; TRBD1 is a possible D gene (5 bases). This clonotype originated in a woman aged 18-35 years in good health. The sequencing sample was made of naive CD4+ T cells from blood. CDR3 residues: CASSQQVEGYEQYF. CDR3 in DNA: TGTGCCAGCAGTCAACAGGTAGAAGGTTACGAGCAGTACTTC.